The clone carrying this TCR beta chain was counted a few times. It is likely a read error, because the conserved phenylalanine at the end of the CDR3 is missing. The DNA is left out, because the CDR3 cannot be placed on it with certainty; the CDR3 is given as TCRdb lists it. The data stem from a study of STAT5B mutations in CD4+ large granular lymphocyte leukemia. The germline gives CDR1 SNHLY, CDR2 FYNNEI. The CDR3 length is 12 residues, termini included. Sequenced by immunoSEQ multiplex PCR; TCRdb stores in-frame clones only, minus some. The data show 30,000 to 35,000 clones, with 68% seen just once and 1.5% to 2% held by the top ten.

Sequenced input: CD4+ T cells from blood buffy coats. The origin of this receptor is a human donor in good health. The chain is built from TRBV2 and TRBJ2-7. This CDR3 is CASSRKVGFTST.